The clone carrying this T cell receptor beta chain was seen ten or more times. Antigen specificity is unknown. These data originate in a study of T cells after posttransplantation cyclophosphamide. Study-level points and caveats: Blood and skin or GI T cell repertoires showed limited TRB overlap. Recipient CMV seropositivity and CMV reactivation strongly tracked TRB clonality. Donor-recipient repertoire similarity was low at 1-2 months, rising over year one.

A marrow graft followed busulfan-fludarabine conditioning, with cyclophosphamide on days +3 and +4. Sequencing was performed with immunoSEQ multiplex PCR; in TCRdb, only in-frame clones are kept and a portion is missing. Observed are approximately 2,500 clones, no singletons, with the top ten taking roughly 25%. Sequences were derived from PBMCs, sampled after an allogeneic stem cell transplant with post-transplant cyclophosphamide. The receptor's source is a female patient between 55 and 75 years old who received an allogeneic stem cell transplant from an unrelated donor, was CMV-positive, and had acute GVHD only. Some of the T cells might come from the graft donor.

The CDR3 nucleotides are TGTGCCAGCAGTCCGTCCCGGGACAGGGGGTTCGAGCAGTACTTC. Translating it yields CASSPSRDRGFEQYF. The rearrangement links TRBV28 to TRBJ2-7, with TRBD1 matching 11 bases. J gave up 6 bases and V 5 bases, and 9 bases lay outside the gene matches. This CDR3 comprises 15 residues. Germline V gene sequence: CDR1 MDHEN, CDR2 SYDVKM.